Listed here are 8 T cell receptor beta chains from one sample, sequenced in a study of blood T cells in healthy people across ages. Then a second PCR, running roughly 7 to 11 cycles, was carried out with a sample-barcoded 5' primer and a J-beta primer mix. TCRdb called the 5' RACE reads again in MiXCR, with one record for every CDR3 protein. The sample contains around 2 million distinct CDR3 sequences, about two fifths of which appear only once. Specimen: blood. The origin of the receptors is a human donor in good health.

CDR3 nucleotide sequence: TGCAGTGCTCCCCGGGGGGGTCGTAGCACAGATACGCAGTATTTT. Protein: CSAPRGGRSTDTQYF. This rearrangement joins TRBV20-1 to TRBJ2-3, with 8 bases that match TRBD2. Looked up from germline, CDR1 is DFQATT and CDR2 is SNEGSKA (reference sequence). The V and J ends lost 5 bases and 0 bases, in that order; junction bases with no gene match: 7. This CDR3 has 15 residues.

This clonotype was detected a few times. The gene calls are TRBV6-5 and TRBJ1-2, with 7 bases lining up with TRBD1. This CDR3 comprises 17 residues. V shed 0 bases, J shed 4 bases, and the junction held 11 bases outside the gene matches. Per germline, CDR1 MNHEY and CDR2 SVGAGI. The CDR3 DNA reads TGTGCCAGCAGTTACTCGATTGCAAGGGGGCAAAGCTATGGCTACACCTTC. Encoded protein: CASSYSIARGQSYGYTF.

This clonotype was counted between two and nine times. The chain links TRBV7-2 to TRBJ2-3; no clear D gene. This CDR3 is 15 amino acids long. V lost 1 base and J 1 base, leaving 9 bases between the germline ends. CDR1 is SGHTA, CDR2 FQGNSA, per germline. The CDR3 nucleotides read TGTGCCAGCAGCTTAGGCTTCGCCGGCACAGATACGCAGTATTTT. The encoded protein is CASSLGFAGTDTQYF.

J is TRBJ1-4 and V is TRBV5-1; a weak D match, TRBD1 (5 bases). V dropped 5 bases and J dropped 0 bases, with 14 bases sitting between them. Germline loops: CDR1 SGHRS, CDR2 YFSETQ. CDR3 length equals 16 residues. In DNA, the CDR3 is TGCGCCAGCAGATTCGACAGACTGGCAACTAATGAAAAACTGTTTTTT. Translated, it gives CASRFDRLATNEKLFF.

This clonotype was counted many times. The V and J genes are TRBV27 and TRBJ2-6; no clear D gene. The V end was cut by 7 bases, the J end by 0 bases, with 10 bases between. Germline lookup yields CDR1 MNHEY and CDR2 SMNVEV (reference sequence). This CDR3 contains 15 residues. CDR3 region: CASTKQSSGANVLTF. The CDR3 DNA is TGTGCCAGCACCAAACAGTCCTCTGGGGCCAACGTCCTGACTTTC.

This clonotype has just a few counts. The chain links TRBV29-1 to TRBJ2-7; D remains unclear. This CDR3 is built from 15 residues. CDR1 is SQVTM and CDR2 is ANQGSEA in the germline V gene. V was trimmed by 0 bases and J by 3 bases, leaving 15 bases between them. The CDR3 nucleotides are TGCAGCGTTGAAGATCAAGGTGGCAGAAACTACGAGCAGTACTTC. Its protein product is CSVEDQGGRNYEQYF.

The chain recombines TRBV30 with TRBJ2-4; D is unclear. CDR1 is GTSNPN, CDR2 SVGIG, per germline (reference sequence). The CDR3 consists of 12 residues. V gave up 1 base and J gave up 13 bases, with 14 bases separating them. CDR3 DNA: TGTGCCTGGAGTGATGATTCGCGAGAGCAGTACTTC. It yields the protein CAWSDDSREQYF.

The chain couples TRBV29-1 to TRBJ1-2, with 10 bases that match TRBD1. The CDR3 spans 15 residues. V shed 7 bases, J shed 4 bases, and the junction held 12 bases outside the gene matches. CDR1 SQVTM and CDR2 ANQGSEA come from the germline V gene. As DNA, the CDR3 is TGCAGCGCCGGGGGGACAGGGGACCTTTTCTATGGCTACACCTTC. This encodes CSAGGTGDLFYGYTF.